The rows below give T cell receptor beta chains drawn from one sample of a study of shared clonotypes between healthy human individuals. The protocol was immunoSEQ multiplex PCR, while the TCRdb copy is restricted to in-frame clones and leaves out a portion. This sample has approximately 1.9 million clones, with just under 95% found just once. Source material: naive CD8+ T cells from PBMCs. These receptors were obtained from a man between 18 and 29 years old in good health. Some clones in this sample may be carry-over from other donors' samples. Both conserved end residues are part of each CDR3. A D gene is named only where the DNA matches it firmly. A clone size is listed for some rows: how often the clone was seen (once, few, many), or a class if it is expanded.

J,size,V,D,DNA,CDR3
TRBJ1-5,.,TRBV15,.,TGTGCCACCAGCAGATCCCTTGATCGGAGTCAGCCCCAGCATTTT,CATSRSLDRSQPQHF
TRBJ1-4,.,TRBV7-9,.,TGTGCCAGCAGCTTAACAGGCAATGAAAAACTGTTTTTT,CASSLTGNEKLFF
TRBJ1-5,once,TRBV7-8,.,TGTGCCAGCAGCTTAGCGTTTGGGTTCGGTCAGCCCCAGCATTTT,CASSLAFGFGQPQHF
TRBJ2-1,.,TRBV10-1,.,TGCGCCAGTCCGACACCTCCGAGCTCCTACAATGAGCAGTTCTTC,CASPTPPSSYNEQFF
TRBJ1-4,.,TRBV7-6,TRBD1,TGTGCCAGCAGCTCTTCAGGGGGTATTGAAAAACTGTTTTTT,CASSSSGGIEKLFF
TRBJ2-5,.,TRBV6-1,.,TGTGCCAGTTTCTCCCGGGCCCGGCAAGAGACCCAGTACTTC,CASFSRARQETQYF
TRBJ2-1,.,TRBV7-6,.,TGTGCCAGCAGCCCTATCGGGTACAATGAGCAGTTCTTC,CASSPIGYNEQFF
TRBJ2-7,once,TRBV27,.,TGTGCCAGCAGTGTAAACAGGGTGAACGAGCAGTACTTC,CASSVNRVNEQYF
TRBJ2-1,.,TRBV6-6,TRBD2,TGTGCCAGCAGCTCGGCTGGGACTATATACAATGAGCAGTTCTTC,CASSSAGTIYNEQFF
TRBJ1-4,.,TRBV11-1,.,TGTGCCAGCAGCCTCTCGAATGCGGATTATAATGAAAAACTGTTTTTT,CASSLSNADYNEKLFF
TRBJ2-1,.,TRBV27,.,TGTGCCAGCAGTTTAGCGGGGCATTTCTACAATGAGCAGTTCTTC,CASSLAGHFYNEQFF
TRBJ1-2,.,TRBV10-2,.,TGCGCCATCGGCGACAGGTCGTGGGATGGCTACACCTTC,CAIGDRSWDGYTF
TRBJ1-2,.,TRBV28,.,TGTGCCAGCAGTTTCTACGGATCCGGGGTATATGGCTACACCTTC,CASSFYGSGVYGYTF
TRBJ2-5,.,TRBV27,TRBD1,TGTGCCAGCAGTTTATCACCCGGGACAGGGTGGGAGACCCAGTACTTC,CASSLSPGTGWETQYF
TRBJ1-5,once,TRBV5-6,.,TGTGCCAGCAGCTTTTTTTCGGGGAGTCAGCCCCAGCATTTT,CASSFFSGSQPQHF
TRBJ1-1,.,TRBV27,TRBD1,TGTGCCAGCAGTTTATACGGGACAGTGAACACTGAAGCTTTCTTT,CASSLYGTVNTEAFF
TRBJ1-3,once,TRBV4-3,.,TGCGCCAGCAGCCCGAACCGCGGGACATCTGGAAACACCATATATTTT,CASSPNRGTSGNTIYF
TRBJ2-1,.,TRBV9,TRBD2,TGTGCCAGCAGCCCCCCGTCGGGACTAGCGGAATACAATGAGCAGTTCTTC,CASSPPSGLAEYNEQFF
TRBJ2-5,.,TRBV7-4,.,TGTGCCAGCAGCTTATCTCCAGGGGTCGCATATGGGGCGGAGAACCAAGAGACCCAGTACTTC,CASSLSPGVAYGAENQETQYF
TRBJ2-5,.,TRBV11-2,.,TGTGCCAGCAGCTTAAACAGTCCCCAAGAGACCCAGTACTTC,CASSLNSPQETQYF
TRBJ1-1,.,TRBV27,TRBD1,TGTGCCAGCAGGAACGGACAGGGAATGGGCACTGAAGCTTTCTTT,CASRNGQGMGTEAFF
TRBJ2-7,.,TRBV7-8,TRBD1,TGTGCCAGCAGGACAGGGGGAGAGCAGTACTTC,CASRTGGEQYF
TRBJ1-4,.,TRBV7-9,.,TGTGCCAGCAGCTTCCCAGGGTTTGAAAAACTGTTTTTT,CASSFPGFEKLFF
TRBJ2-1,.,TRBV4-3,TRBD2,TGCGCCAGCAGCCAAGGCTCAGCTAGCGGAGTGAACAATGAGCAGTTCTTC,CASSQGSASGVNNEQFF
TRBJ2-1,.,TRBV27,TRBD2,TGTGCCAGCAGCACACTAGCGGGAGACCGTAGTGAGCAGTTCTTC,CASSTLAGDRSEQFF
TRBJ2-7,.,TRBV29-1,TRBD1,TGCAGCGTTGAACCGGGACAGGGGGCCTACGAGCAGTACTTC,CSVEPGQGAYEQYF
TRBJ1-2,once,TRBV6-1,.,TGTGCCAGCAGTGTAGGAGGGAAAGGCTACACCTTC,CASSVGGKGYTF
TRBJ2-7,.,TRBV28,TRBD2,TGTGCCAGCAGTTTATTGGTAGCGGGAGAAGGCTCCTACGAGCAGTACTTC,CASSLLVAGEGSYEQYF
TRBJ2-1,.,TRBV18,TRBD2,TGTGCCAGCTCACCACCGGGACTAGCGGGATTCTACAATGAGCAGTTCTTC,CASSPPGLAGFYNEQFF
TRBJ2-7,.,TRBV9,.,TGTGCCAGCAGCACTTATGGGGCCTCCTACGAGCAGTACTTC,CASSTYGASYEQYF
TRBJ2-3,.,TRBV12-5,.,TGTGCTAGTGGTCCGGACACCTCTAGCACAGATACGCAGTATTTT,CASGPDTSSTDTQYF
TRBJ1-4,.,TRBV9,.,TGTGCCAGCAGCGTAGGGGCGGCAACTAATGAAAAACTGTTTTTT,CASSVGAATNEKLFF
TRBJ2-7,.,TRBV9,.,TGTGCCAGCAGCCCCCTACTAGATCTCTACGAGCAGTACTTC,CASSPLLDLYEQYF
TRBJ2-1,once,TRBV12-5,.,TGTGCTAGTGGTTTAGGAATCGGGTACAATGAGCAGTTCTTC,CASGLGIGYNEQFF
TRBJ2-3,.,TRBV4-1,.,TGCGCCAGCAGCCACCAAGGTTGGGACAGCACAGATACGCAGTATTTT,CASSHQGWDSTDTQYF
TRBJ1-1,.,TRBV7-6,TRBD1,TGTGCCAGCAGACTACAGGGGGCGCTGGGAGTGACTGAAGCTTTCTTT,CASRLQGALGVTEAFF
TRBJ2-7,.,TRBV28,.,TGTGCCAGCAGCCCAGGCGTGGGCGAGCAGTACTTC,CASSPGVGEQYF
TRBJ2-7,.,TRBV28,.,TGTGCCAGCAGTACCCCTTCCGGGACGACCTACGAGCAGTACTTC,CASSTPSGTTYEQYF
TRBJ2-2,.,TRBV7-3,.,TGTGCCAGCAGCTTTTTCGGGGGGACACCGAACACCGGGGAGCTGTTTTTT,CASSFFGGTPNTGELFF
TRBJ1-1,.,TRBV10-1,.,TGCGCCAGCAGTGAGACCAGGAACACTGAAGCTTTCTTT,CASSETRNTEAFF
TRBJ1-5,.,TRBV5-3,.,TGTGCCAGAAGCCTTACGGACAGCGGGAGCAATCAGCCCCAGCATTTT,CARSLTDSGSNQPQHF
TRBJ1-2,once,TRBV7-9,.,TGTGCCAGCAGCTTAGGTCTCTCCGACAGAGTCTATGGCTACACCTTC,CASSLGLSDRVYGYTF
TRBJ2-1,.,TRBV10-3,.,TGTGCCATCAGTGAGTCGAAGCACAATGAGCAGTTCTTC,CAISESKHNEQFF